This T cell receptor beta chain was identified in a study of cytomegalovirus exposure and HLA in healthy donors. Study-level findings and limits: For TCR beta chains, V- and J-gene trimming was later linked to a missense DCLRE1C variant. Judged likely to be a sequencing artifact was a cluster of highly shared sequence variants.

CDR3 length: 20 amino acids. The V gene end was trimmed by 3 bases and the J gene end by 3 bases; junction bases not matched to a gene: 9. The germline V gene has CDR1 LGHNA and CDR2 YNFKEQ. On this clone: Its matching antigen is unknown.

At collection, donors were nominally healthy, but unrecorded immune exposures were probable. A multiplex PCR was run with 60 Vbeta primers and 13 Jbeta primers. Using immunoSEQ multiplex PCR, the repertoire was profiled, and TCRdb retains in-frame clones only, with some absent. The sample includes 160,000 or so clones, 60% to 80% of them seen just once. This TCR derives from a man between 60 and 75 years old in good health and CMV-seronegative. The sample was PBMCs. The chain recombines TRBV4-2 with TRBJ2-6; 15 bases agree with TRBD2. CDR3 amino acids: CASSHPRTSGGAVGANVLTF. The CDR3 coding sequence is TGTGCCAGCAGCCATCCCCGGACTAGCGGGGGGGCCGTTGGGGCCAACGTCCTGACTTTC.